This TCR beta chain was identified in a study of Graves' ophthalmopathy and Graves' hyperthyroidism. Isolation of PBMCs was performed using over 8.5 ml of fresh peripheral blood. Study-level results: As the model predicted ophthalmopathy progression, it achieved a sensitivity of just over 70% and a specificity of about 72%.

RNA transcripts were the template, and TCR beta CDR3 regions were amplified from them. An opening RT-PCR round employed HTBI primers and preceded a second-round multiplex PCR. TCRdb called the multiplex PCR reads again in MiXCR, with one record for every CDR3 protein. The sample contains roughly 400,000 distinct CDR3 sequences, about 18% of which appear only once. This clonotype was detected ten times or more. Antigen unknown. CDR3 size: 13 residues. Trimming took off 1 base at V and 4 bases at J, with 10 bases between the two ends. Germline-derived CDR1 and CDR2 are SQVTM and ANQGSEA. The sequenced sample consisted of peripheral blood. The V call is TRBV29-1, the J call TRBJ1-2; D not resolved. This receptor was identified in an adult woman with stable Graves' hyperthyroidism. In DNA form, the CDR3 reads TGCAGCGTTGAAGCGCTGGGGAGCTATGGCTACACCTTC. This sequence encodes CSVEALGSYGYTF.